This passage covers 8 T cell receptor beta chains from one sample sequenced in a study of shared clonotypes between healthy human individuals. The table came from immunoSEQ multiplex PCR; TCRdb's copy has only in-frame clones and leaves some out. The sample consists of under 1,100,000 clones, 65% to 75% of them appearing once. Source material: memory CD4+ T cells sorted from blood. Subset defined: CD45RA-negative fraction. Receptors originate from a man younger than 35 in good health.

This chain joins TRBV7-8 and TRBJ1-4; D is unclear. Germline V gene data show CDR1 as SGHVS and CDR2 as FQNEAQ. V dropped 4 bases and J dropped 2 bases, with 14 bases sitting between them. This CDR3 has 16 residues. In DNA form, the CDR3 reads TGTGCCAGCAGCTCTGACCGACCGGGCACTAATGAAAAACTGTTTTTT. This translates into CASSSDRPGTNEKLFF.

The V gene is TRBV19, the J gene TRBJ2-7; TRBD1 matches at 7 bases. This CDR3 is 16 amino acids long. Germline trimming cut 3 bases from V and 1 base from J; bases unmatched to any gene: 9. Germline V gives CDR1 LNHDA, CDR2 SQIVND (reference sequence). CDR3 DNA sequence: TGTGCCAGTAGTATGAGGGACGGCAGGGGGTCCTACGAGCAGTACTTC. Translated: CASSMRDGRGSYEQYF.

The CDR3 loop is CASSPPQGDFEDTEAFF. DNA for the CDR3: TGTGCCAGCTCACCACCCCAGGGAGATTTTGAGGACACTGAAGCTTTCTTT. The V and J genes are TRBV18 and TRBJ1-1; tentative D call: TRBD1 (5 bases). The CDR3 is made up of 17 amino acids. Trimming shortened V by 0 bases and J by 3 bases, and 17 bases separated the two germline ends. From germline, CDR1 is KGHSH and CDR2 LQKENI. Drawing the rest from reference TRBV18 and TRBJ1-1, the complete variable domain is NAGVMQNPRHLVRRRGQEARLRCSPMKGHSHVYWYRQLPEEGLKFMVYLQKENIIDESGMPKERFSAEFPKEGPSILRIQQVVRGDSAAYFCASSPPQGDFEDTEAFFGQGTRLTVV.

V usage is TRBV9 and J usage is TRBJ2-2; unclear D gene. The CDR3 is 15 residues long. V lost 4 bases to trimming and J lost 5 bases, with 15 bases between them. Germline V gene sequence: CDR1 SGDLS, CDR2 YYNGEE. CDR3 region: CASSSRLDLTGELFF. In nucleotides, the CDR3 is TGTGCCAGCAGCAGCCGATTGGACCTAACCGGGGAGCTGTTTTTT.

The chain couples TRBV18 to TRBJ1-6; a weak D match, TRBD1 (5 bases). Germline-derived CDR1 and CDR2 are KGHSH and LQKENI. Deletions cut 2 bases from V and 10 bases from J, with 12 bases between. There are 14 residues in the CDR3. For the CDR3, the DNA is TGTGCCAGCTCACCAAGGAGGGGCGAATCACCCCTCCACTTT. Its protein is CASSPRRGESPLHF.

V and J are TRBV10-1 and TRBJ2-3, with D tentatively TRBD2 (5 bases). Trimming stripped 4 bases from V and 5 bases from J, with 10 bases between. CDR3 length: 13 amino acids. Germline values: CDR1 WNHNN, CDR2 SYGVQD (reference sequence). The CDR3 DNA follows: TGCGCCAGCAGTGCCGGGGTCAGAGATACGCAGTATTTT. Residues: CASSAGVRDTQYF.

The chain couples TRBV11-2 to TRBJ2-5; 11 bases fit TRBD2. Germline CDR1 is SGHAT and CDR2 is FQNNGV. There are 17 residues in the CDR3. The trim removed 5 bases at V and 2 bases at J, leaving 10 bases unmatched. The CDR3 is CASSPLATSGVQETQYF. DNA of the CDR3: TGTGCCAGCAGCCCACTGGCGACTAGCGGGGTTCAAGAGACCCAGTACTTC. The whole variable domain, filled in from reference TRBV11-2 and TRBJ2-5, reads EAGVAQSPRYKIIEKRQSVAFWCNPISGHATLYWYQQILGQGPKLLIQFQNNGVVDDSQLPKDRFSAERLKGVDSTLKIQPAKLEDSAVYLCASSPLATSGVQETQYFGPGTRLLVL.

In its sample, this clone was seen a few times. In nucleotides, the CDR3 is TGTGCCATCAGTGAGTCGGGCAGGGAAAGCTCACCCCTCCACTTT. Its protein is CAISESGRESSPLHF. This chain links TRBV10-3 with TRBJ1-6, with TRBD1 as a possible D gene (5 bases). The CDR3 is 15 residues long. Between the trimmed V and J ends, which lost 0 bases and 10 bases, there was a span of 13 bases. Per germline, CDR1 ENHRY and CDR2 SYGVKD.